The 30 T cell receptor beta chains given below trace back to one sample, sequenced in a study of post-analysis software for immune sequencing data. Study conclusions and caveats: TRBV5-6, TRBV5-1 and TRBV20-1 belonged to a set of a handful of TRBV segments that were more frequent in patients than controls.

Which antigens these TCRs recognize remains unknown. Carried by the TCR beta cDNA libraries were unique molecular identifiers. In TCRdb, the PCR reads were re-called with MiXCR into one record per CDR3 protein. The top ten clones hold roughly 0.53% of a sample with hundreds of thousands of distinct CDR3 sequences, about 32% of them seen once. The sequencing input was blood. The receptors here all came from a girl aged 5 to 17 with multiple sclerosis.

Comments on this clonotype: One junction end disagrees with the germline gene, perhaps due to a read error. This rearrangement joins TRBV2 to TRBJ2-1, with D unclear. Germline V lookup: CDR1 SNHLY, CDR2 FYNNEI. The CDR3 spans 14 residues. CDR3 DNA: TGTGCCAGTAGTGATTTGACAAGACACAATGAGCAGTTCTTC. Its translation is CASSDLTRHNEQFF.

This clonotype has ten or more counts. The CDR3 DNA reads as TGTGCCAGCAGCCAAGGAGGCAGGGCCGATGGCTACACCTTC. It translates to CASSQGGRADGYTF. The J gene is TRBJ1-2, the V gene TRBV3-1; maybe TRBD1 (5 bases). From germline, CDR1 is LGHDT and CDR2 YNNKEL (reference sequence). The CDR3 is 14 amino acids. Trimming shortened V by 1 base and J by 6 bases, and 12 bases separated the two germline ends. Drawing the rest from reference TRBV3-1 and TRBJ1-2, the complete variable domain is DTAVSQTPKYLVTQMGNDKSIKCEQNLGHDTMYWYKQDSKKFLKIMFSYNNKELIINETVPNRFSPKSPDKAHLNLHINSLELGDSAVYFCASSQGGRADGYTFGSGTRLTVV.

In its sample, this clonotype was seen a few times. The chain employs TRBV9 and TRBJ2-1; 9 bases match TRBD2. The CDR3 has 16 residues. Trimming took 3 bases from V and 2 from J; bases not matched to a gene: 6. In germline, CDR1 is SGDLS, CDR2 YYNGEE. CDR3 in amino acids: CASSGLSSGAYNEQFF. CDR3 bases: TGTGCCAGCAGCGGCCTCTCTAGCGGGGCCTACAATGAGCAGTTCTTC.

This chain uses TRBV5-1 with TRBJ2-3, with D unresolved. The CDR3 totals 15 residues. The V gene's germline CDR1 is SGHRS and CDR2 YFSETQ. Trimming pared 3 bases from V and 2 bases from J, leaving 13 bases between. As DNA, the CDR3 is TGCGCCAGCAGCTCCGACGGCTACCCCACAGATACGCAGTATTTT. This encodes CASSSDGYPTDTQYF.

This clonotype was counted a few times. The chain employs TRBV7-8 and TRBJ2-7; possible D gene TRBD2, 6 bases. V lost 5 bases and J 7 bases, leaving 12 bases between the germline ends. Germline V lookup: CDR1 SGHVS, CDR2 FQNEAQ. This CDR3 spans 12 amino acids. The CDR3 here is CASSPGVGEQYF. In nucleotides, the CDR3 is TGTGCCAGCAGCCCGGGGGTAGGGGAGCAGTACTTC.

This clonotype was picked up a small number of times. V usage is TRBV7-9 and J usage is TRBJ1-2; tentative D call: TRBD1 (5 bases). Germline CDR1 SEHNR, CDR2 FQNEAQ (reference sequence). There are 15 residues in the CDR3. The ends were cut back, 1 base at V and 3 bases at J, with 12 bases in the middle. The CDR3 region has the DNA TGTGCCAGCAGCTTAGAGTCGGGACCATACTATGGCTACACCTTC. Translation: CASSLESGPYYGYTF.

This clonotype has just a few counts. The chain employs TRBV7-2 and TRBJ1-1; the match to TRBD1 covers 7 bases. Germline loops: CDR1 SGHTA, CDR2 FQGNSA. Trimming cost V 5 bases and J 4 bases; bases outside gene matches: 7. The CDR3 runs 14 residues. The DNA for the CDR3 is TGTGCCAGCAGCATAAACAGGGGTGGCACTGAAGCTTTCTTT. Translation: CASSINRGGTEAFF.

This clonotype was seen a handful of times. This CDR3 reads CASSRAGQDTTEAFF. CDR3 in DNA: TGCGCCAGCAGCCGGGCCGGACAGGACACCACTGAAGCTTTCTTT. V and J are TRBV5-1 and TRBJ1-1, with 7 bases matching TRBD1. The ends lost 4 bases at V and 4 bases at J; junction bases unmatched: 10. The CDR3 is made up of 15 amino acids. CDR1 SGHRS and CDR2 YFSETQ come from the germline V gene.

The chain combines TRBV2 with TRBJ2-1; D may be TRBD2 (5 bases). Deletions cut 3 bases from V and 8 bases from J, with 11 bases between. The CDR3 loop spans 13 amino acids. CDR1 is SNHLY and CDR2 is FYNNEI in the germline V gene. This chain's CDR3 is CASSEFGEHEQFF. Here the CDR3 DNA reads TGTGCCAGCAGTGAGTTCGGGGAGCATGAGCAGTTCTTC.

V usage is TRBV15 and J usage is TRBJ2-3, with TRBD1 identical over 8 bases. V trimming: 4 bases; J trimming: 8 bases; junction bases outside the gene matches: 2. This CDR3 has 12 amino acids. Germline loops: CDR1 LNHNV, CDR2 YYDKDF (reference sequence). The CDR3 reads CATSIGQGTQYF. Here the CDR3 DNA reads TGTGCCACCAGCATCGGACAGGGTACGCAGTATTTT.

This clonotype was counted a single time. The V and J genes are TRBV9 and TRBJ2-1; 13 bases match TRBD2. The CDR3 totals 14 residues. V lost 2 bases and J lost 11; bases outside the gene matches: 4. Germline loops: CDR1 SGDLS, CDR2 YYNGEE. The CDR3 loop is CASSVPGLAGKQFF. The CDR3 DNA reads TGTGCCAGCAGCGTTCCGGGACTAGCGGGAAAGCAGTTCTTC.

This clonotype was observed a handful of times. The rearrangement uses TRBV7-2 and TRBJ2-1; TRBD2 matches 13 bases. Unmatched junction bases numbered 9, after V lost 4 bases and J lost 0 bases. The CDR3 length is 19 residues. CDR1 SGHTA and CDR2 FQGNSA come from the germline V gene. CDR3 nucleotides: TGTGCCAGCAGCTACCGGACTAGCGGGAGCCCGGCCTCCTACAATGAGCAGTTCTTC. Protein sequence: CASSYRTSGSPASYNEQFF.

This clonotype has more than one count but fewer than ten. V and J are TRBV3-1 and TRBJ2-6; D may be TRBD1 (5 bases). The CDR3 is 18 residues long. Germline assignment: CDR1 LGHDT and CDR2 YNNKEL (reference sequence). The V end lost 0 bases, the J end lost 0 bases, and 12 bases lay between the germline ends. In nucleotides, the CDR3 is TGTGCCAGCAGCCAAGAATTGGGGCTGAGCTCTGGGGCCAACGTCCTGACTTTC. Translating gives CASSQELGLSSGANVLTF.

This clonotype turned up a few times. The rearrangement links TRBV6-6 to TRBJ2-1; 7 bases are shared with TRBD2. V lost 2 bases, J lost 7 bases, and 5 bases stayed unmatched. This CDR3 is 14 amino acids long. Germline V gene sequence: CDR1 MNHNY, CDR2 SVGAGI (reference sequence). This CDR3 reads CASSYRGGLNEQFF. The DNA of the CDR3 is TGTGCCAGCAGTTACAGGGGAGGGTTGAATGAGCAGTTCTTC.

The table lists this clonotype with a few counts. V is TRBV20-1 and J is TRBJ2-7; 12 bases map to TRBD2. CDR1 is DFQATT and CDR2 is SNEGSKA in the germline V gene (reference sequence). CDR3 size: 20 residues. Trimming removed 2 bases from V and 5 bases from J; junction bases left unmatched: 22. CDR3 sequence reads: CSARSGFRPSGRAYGDEQYF. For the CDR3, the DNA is TGCAGTGCTAGATCCGGTTTCCGACCTAGCGGGAGGGCCTACGGCGACGAGCAGTACTTC.

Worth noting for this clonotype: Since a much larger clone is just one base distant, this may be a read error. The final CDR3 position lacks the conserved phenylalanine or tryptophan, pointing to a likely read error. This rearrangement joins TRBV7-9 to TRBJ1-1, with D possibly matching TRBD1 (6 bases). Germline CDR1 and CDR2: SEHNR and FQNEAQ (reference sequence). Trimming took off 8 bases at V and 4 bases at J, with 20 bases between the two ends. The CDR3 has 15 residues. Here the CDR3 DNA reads TGTGCCAGCGGAGGCGCGGGGGGCGGGAGCACTGAAGCTTTCGTT. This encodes CASGGAGGGSTEAFV.

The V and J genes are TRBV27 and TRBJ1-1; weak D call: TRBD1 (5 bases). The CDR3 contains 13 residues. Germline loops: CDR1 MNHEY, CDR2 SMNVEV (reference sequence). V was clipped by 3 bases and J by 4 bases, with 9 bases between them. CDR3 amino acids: CASSFGRVTEAFF. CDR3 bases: TGTGCCAGCAGTTTTGGCAGGGTCACTGAAGCTTTCTTT.

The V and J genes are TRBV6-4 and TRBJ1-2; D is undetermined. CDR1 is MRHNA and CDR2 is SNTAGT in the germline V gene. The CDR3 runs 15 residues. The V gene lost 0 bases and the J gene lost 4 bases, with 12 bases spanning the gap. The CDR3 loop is CASSDSPGEGYGYTF. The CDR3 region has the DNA TGTGCCAGCAGTGACTCGCCAGGAGAGGGCTATGGCTACACCTTC.

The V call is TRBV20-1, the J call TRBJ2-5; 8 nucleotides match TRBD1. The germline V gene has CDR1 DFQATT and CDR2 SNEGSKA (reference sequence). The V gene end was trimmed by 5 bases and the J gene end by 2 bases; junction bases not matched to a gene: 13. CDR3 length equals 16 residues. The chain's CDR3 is CSAPNTDREPQETQYF. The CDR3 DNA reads TGCAGTGCTCCTAATACGGACAGGGAGCCACAAGAGACCCAGTACTTC.

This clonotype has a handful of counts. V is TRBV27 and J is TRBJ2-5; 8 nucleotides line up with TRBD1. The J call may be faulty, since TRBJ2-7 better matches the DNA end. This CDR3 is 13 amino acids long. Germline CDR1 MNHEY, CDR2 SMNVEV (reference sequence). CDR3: CASSPRTGSEQYF. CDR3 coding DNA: TGTGCCAGCAGTCCGAGGACAGGGAGCGAGCAGTACTTC.

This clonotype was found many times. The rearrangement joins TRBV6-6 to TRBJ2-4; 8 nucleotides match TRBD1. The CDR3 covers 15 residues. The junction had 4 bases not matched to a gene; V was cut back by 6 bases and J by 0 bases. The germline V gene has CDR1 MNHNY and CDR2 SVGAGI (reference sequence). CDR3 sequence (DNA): TGTGCCAGCAGCCGACAGGGGCTAGCCAAAAACATTCAGTACTTC. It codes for CASSRQGLAKNIQYF.

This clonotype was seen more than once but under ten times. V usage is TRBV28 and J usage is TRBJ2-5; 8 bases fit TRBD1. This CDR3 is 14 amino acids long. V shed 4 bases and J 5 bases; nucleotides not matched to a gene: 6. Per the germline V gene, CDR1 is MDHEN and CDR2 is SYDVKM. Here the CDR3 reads CASSSRQGKETQYF. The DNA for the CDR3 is TGTGCCAGCAGTTCCCGACAGGGGAAGGAGACCCAGTACTTC.

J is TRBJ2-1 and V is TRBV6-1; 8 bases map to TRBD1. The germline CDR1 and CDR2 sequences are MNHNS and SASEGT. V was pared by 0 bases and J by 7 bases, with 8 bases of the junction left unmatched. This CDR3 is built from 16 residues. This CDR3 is CASSEARDRGFNEQFF. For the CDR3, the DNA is TGTGCCAGCAGTGAAGCGCGAGACAGGGGTTTTAATGAGCAGTTCTTC.

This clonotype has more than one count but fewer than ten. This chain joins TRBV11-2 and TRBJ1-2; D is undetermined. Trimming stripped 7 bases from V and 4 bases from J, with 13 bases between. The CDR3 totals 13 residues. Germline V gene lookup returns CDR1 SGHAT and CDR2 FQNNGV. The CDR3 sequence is CASTLGSGYGYTF. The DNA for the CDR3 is TGTGCCAGCACCCTCGGATCTGGCTATGGCTACACCTTC. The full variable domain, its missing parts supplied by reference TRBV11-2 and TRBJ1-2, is EAGVAQSPRYKIIEKRQSVAFWCNPISGHATLYWYQQILGQGPKLLIQFQNNGVVDDSQLPKDRFSAERLKGVDSTLKIQPAKLEDSAVYLCASTLGSGYGYTFGSGTRLTVV.

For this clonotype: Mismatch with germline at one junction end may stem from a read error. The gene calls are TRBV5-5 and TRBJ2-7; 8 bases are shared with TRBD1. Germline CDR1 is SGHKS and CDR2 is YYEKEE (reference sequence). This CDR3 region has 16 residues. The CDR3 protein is CASSQRVDRDAYGQYF. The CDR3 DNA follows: TGTGCCAGCAGCCAGCGAGTGGACAGGGATGCCTACGGGCAGTACTTC.

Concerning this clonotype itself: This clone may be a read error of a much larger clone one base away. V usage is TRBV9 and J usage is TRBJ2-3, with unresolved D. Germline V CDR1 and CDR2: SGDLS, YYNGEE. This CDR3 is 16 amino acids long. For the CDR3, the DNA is TGTGCCAGCAGCGTAGTGCGCCTTGCGCGGCCAGATGCGCAGTATTTT. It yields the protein CASSVVRLARPDAQYF.

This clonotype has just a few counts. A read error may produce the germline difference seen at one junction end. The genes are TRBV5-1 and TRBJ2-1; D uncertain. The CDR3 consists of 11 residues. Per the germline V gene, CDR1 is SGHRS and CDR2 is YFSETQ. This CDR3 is CAGSLGNEQFF. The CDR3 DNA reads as TGCGCCGGCAGCTTGGGTAATGAGCAGTTCTTC.

Here the CDR3 reads CASSLSGGRYNEQFF. The CDR3 DNA sequence: TGTGCCAGCAGCTTGAGCGGGGGTAGATACAATGAGCAGTTCTTC. The chain carries TRBV7-2 and TRBJ2-1, with 8 bases matching TRBD2. Germline V gene lookup returns CDR1 SGHTA and CDR2 FQGNSA. CDR3 length: 15 residues. Losses at the gene ends were 3 bases for V and 4 bases for J; bases not matched to a gene: 5.

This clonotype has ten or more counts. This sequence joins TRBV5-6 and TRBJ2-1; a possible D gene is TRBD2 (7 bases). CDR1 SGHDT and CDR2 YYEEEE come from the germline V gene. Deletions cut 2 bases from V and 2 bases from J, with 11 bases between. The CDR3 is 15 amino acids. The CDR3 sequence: CASSLEGGPYNEQFF. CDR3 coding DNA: TGTGCCAGCAGCTTAGAGGGGGGGCCCTACAATGAGCAGTTCTTC.

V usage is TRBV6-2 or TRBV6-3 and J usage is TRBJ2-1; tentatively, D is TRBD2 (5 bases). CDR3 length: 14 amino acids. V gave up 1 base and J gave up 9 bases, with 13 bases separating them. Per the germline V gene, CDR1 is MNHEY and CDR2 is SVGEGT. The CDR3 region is CASSYFLAWGEQFF. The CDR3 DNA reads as TGTGCCAGCAGTTACTTTCTAGCCTGGGGTGAGCAGTTCTTC.